The entry that follows covers one T cell receptor (beta chain) sequence. Its specificity is not known. The data were taken from a study of PD-1 blockade in classical Hodgkin lymphoma. General observations from the study: The diversity seen at baseline in complete responders resembled that of newly diagnosed patients. CD4+ TCR diversity rose significantly by C4D1, and CD8+ TCR diversity did not. Healthy donors reportedly exceeded newly diagnosed patients in baseline TCR diversity.

Relapse after autologous stem cell transplantation occurred in every patient, and brentuximab vedotin exposure varied. There are 15 residues in the CDR3. Germline V lookup: CDR1 SGHRS, CDR2 YFSETQ. The trim removed 4 bases at V and 3 bases at J, leaving 6 bases unmatched. Sequencing used immunoSEQ multiplex PCR; TCRdb keeps in-frame clones, though not all of them. The sample gives 25,000 to 30,000 clones, less than 75% of which show up once; approximately 24% is in the top ten. The TCR was taken from a human donor with classical Hodgkin lymphoma. The source material was peripheral blood mononuclear cells (PBMCs), sampled before the second cycle of nivolumab. The chain carries TRBV5-1 and TRBJ2-3; 9 bases are shared with TRBD1. DNA for the CDR3: TGCGCCAGCAGCCGAACAGGGGGCAGAACAGATACGCAGTATTTT. This translates into CASSRTGGRTDTQYF.